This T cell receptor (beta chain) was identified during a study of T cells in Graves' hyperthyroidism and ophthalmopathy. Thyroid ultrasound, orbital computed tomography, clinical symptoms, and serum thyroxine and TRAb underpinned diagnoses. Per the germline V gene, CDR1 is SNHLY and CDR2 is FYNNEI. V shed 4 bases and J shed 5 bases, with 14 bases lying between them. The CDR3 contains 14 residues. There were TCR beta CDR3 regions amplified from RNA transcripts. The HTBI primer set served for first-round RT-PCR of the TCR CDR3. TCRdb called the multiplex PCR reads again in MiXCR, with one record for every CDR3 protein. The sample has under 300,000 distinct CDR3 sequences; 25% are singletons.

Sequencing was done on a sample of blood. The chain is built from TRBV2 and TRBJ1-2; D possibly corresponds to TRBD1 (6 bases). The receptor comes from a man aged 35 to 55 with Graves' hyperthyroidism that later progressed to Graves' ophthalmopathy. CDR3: CASSVQGQWYGYTF. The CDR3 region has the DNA TGTGCCAGCAGTGTCCAGGGGCAATGGTATGGCTACACCTTC.